The 28 T cell receptor beta chains below were found in one sample sequenced in a study of blood T cell repertoires in COVID-19. Profiled with immunoSEQ multiplex PCR; TCRdb holds only in-frame clones, not every one. This sample has 400,000 or so clones, with 80% to 90% found just once. The sequencing input was PBMCs or T cells enriched from blood (not recorded which). The receptor set was obtained from a man in his thirties or forties who had recovered from COVID-19.

The rearrangement joins TRBV4-1 to TRBJ2-7; TRBD2 might be the D (5 bases). Germline V CDR1 and CDR2: MGHRA, YSYEKL. Between the trimmed V and J ends, which lost 4 bases and 2 bases, there was a span of 12 bases. The CDR3 is made up of 14 amino acids. The CDR3, as DNA: TGCGCCAGCAGCCCCGGGGTCTATACCTACGAGCAGTACTTC. It encodes CASSPGVYTYEQYF.

This chain connects TRBV19 to TRBJ1-2; a weak D match, TRBD1 (6 bases). With 5 bases removed from V and 8 bases from J, the gap between germline ends came to 15 bases. The germline V gene encodes CDR1 LNHDA and CDR2 SQIVND (reference sequence). The CDR3 has 13 residues. In DNA form, the CDR3 reads TGTGCCAGTAGTCAAACAGGGTATCAAGGCTACACCTTC. Residues: CASSQTGYQGYTF.

J is TRBJ2-7 and V is TRBV15; 8 bases agree with TRBD1. CDR3 size: 17 residues. Germline assignment: CDR1 LNHNV and CDR2 YYDKDF (reference sequence). V lost 3 bases to trimming and J lost 3 bases; unmatched junction nucleotides: 13. CDR3 nucleotides: TGTGCCACCAGCAGTGGACAGGGTCGACGGAATAGCTACGAGCAGTACTTC. Translated: CATSSGQGRRNSYEQYF.

The chain employs TRBV1 and TRBJ2-1; whether TRBD2, the table's D call, matches the DNA was not checked. TRBV1 counts as a pseudogene. The CDR3 spans 14 residues. This chain's CDR3 is CTSSQETSGNEQFF. CDR3 coding DNA: TGCACCAGCAGCCAAGAGACTAGCGGCAATGAGCAGTTCTTC.

The CDR3 DNA follows: TGTGCCAGCAGCCGCACAGGAGCCACCTACGAGCAGTACTTC. It is translated as CASSRTGATYEQYF. The V and J genes are TRBV3-1 (or the pseudogene TRBV3-2) and TRBJ2-7, with D possibly being TRBD1 (5 bases). The V and J ends lost 4 bases and 2 bases respectively, with 12 bases between them. Per germline, CDR1 LGHDT and CDR2 YNNKEL (reference sequence). The CDR3 totals 14 residues.

The genes are TRBV19 and TRBJ1-5, with D possibly being TRBD1 (5 bases). The ends were cut back, 7 bases at V and 5 bases at J, with 18 bases in the middle. CDR1 and CDR2 from the germline V gene are LNHDA and SQIVND (reference sequence). The CDR3 runs to 15 residues. As DNA, the CDR3 is TGTGCCAGTACGAGAAACGTGGGGCCCGATCAGCCCCAGCATTTT. Translation gives CASTRNVGPDQPQHF. Full variable domain (missing parts from reference TRBV19 and TRBJ1-5): DGGITQSPKYLFRKEGQNVTLSCEQNLNHDAMYWYRQDPGQGLRLIYYSQIVNDFQKGDIAEGYSVSREKKESFPLTVTSAQKNPTAFYLCASTRNVGPDQPQHFGDGTRLSIL.

The chain has TRBV28 and TRBJ1-6; 8 bases line up with TRBD1. The trim removed 6 bases at V and 10 bases at J, leaving 8 bases unmatched. Germline V CDR1 and CDR2: MDHEN, SYDVKM. This CDR3 comprises 14 residues. The DNA for the CDR3 is TGTGCCAGCAGATATGGACAGGGCGGGTCACCCCTCCACTTT. This codes for CASRYGQGGSPLHF.

This clone has a single count. CDR3 in amino acids: CASSLGQGASYEQYF. CDR3 DNA: TGTGCCAGCAGCCTGGGACAGGGGGCTTCCTACGAGCAGTACTTC. J is TRBJ2-7 and V is TRBV6-5; 12 positions agree with TRBD1. The CDR3 is 15 amino acids. J lost 1 base, V lost 6 bases, and 4 bases had no gene match. Germline V CDR1 and CDR2: MNHEY, SVGAGI.

The chain is built from TRBV5-5 and TRBJ2-7, with a tentative D call TRBD1 (7 bases). Trimming shortened V by 6 bases and J by 0 bases, and 19 bases separated the two germline ends. The CDR3 totals 16 residues. From germline, CDR1 is SGHKS and CDR2 YYEKEE (reference sequence). CDR3 in DNA: TGTGCCAGCAACTCTCTCAGGGGGGAGCCCTCCTACGAGCAGTACTTC. Translating it yields CASNSLRGEPSYEQYF.

The chain employs TRBV11-2 and TRBJ2-7; 10 bases match TRBD2. Losses at the gene ends were 1 base for V and 7 bases for J; bases not matched to a gene: 10. Germline CDR1 reads SGHAT; CDR2 reads FQNNGV. There are 16 residues in the CDR3. In DNA, the CDR3 is TGTGCCAGCAGCTTAGTGACGGGAGCGGGAGGGCTGGAGCAGTACTTC. As protein: CASSLVTGAGGLEQYF.

With regard to this clone: Other nucleotide sequences from this sample produce the same CDR3. This chain links TRBV28 with TRBJ2-5; D is unresolved. Germline assignment: CDR1 MDHEN and CDR2 SYDVKM. The CDR3 contains 11 residues. The ends were cut back, 4 bases at V and 2 bases at J, with 2 bases in the middle. CDR3 sequence (DNA): TGTGCCAGCAGTTCACAAGAGACCCAGTACTTC. Translation: CASSSQETQYF.

V usage is TRBV4-1 and J usage is TRBJ2-1, with TRBD1 matching over 8 bases. The CDR3 has 15 residues. Germline V gene lookup returns CDR1 MGHRA and CDR2 YSYEKL. Losses at the gene ends were 3 bases for V and 5 bases for J; bases not matched to a gene: 6. CDR3 nucleotide sequence: TGCGCCAGCAGCCAGACAGGGGTAAGGAACAATGAGCAGTTCTTC. This codes for CASSQTGVRNNEQFF.

This clone was seen a single time. CDR3 residues: CASRRQGHSHEQYF. For the CDR3, the DNA is TGTGCCAGCAGAAGACAGGGTCACTCGCACGAGCAGTACTTC. This chain connects TRBV7-9 to TRBJ2-7, with 7 nucleotides matching TRBD1. Germline CDR1 SEHNR, CDR2 FQNEAQ (reference sequence). The CDR3 consists of 14 residues. V lost 6 bases, J lost 5 bases, and 10 bases stayed unmatched.

V and J are TRBV6-1 and TRBJ1-6, with 7 bases identical to TRBD1. CDR1 and CDR2 (germline): MNHNS, SASEGT. Trimming at V came to 1 base and at J to 9 bases, leaving 6 bases not matched to a gene. CDR3 length: 15 amino acids. This chain's CDR3 is CASSEGDSRTSPLHF. CDR3 nucleotides: TGTGCCAGCAGTGAAGGGGACAGTAGGACTTCACCCCTCCACTTT.

This chain joins TRBV5-6 and TRBJ2-1, with 10 nucleotides matching TRBD2. The CDR3 is 18 amino acids. V trimming: 1 base; J trimming: 5 bases; junction bases outside the gene matches: 12. Germline V gene data show CDR1 as SGHDT and CDR2 as YYEEEE. DNA of the CDR3: TGTGCCAGCAGCTTGAAAAGACCCTGGACTAGCGGAGACAATGAGCAGTTCTTC. Amino acid sequence: CASSLKRPWTSGDNEQFF. Using reference TRBV5-6 and TRBJ2-1 for the parts outside the CDR3, the full variable domain is DAGVTQSPTHLIKTRGQQVTLRCSPKSGHDTVSWYQQALGQGPQFIFQYYEEEERQRGNFPDRFSGHQFPNYSSELNVNALLLGDSALYLCASSLKRPWTSGDNEQFFGPGTRLTVL.

This sequence joins TRBV18 and TRBJ1-1; 8 bases align to TRBD1. V was clipped by 8 bases and J by 1 base; unmatched bases: 9. Germline CDR1 reads KGHSH; CDR2 reads LQKENI. CDR3 length: 15 residues. The CDR3 coding sequence is TGTGCCAGCATAGTGACAGGGGCCCAGAACACTGAAGCTTTCTTT. It encodes CASIVTGAQNTEAFF.

CDR3 nucleotides: TGTGCCAGCAGTTTGGGGGTGGGGACACCCCCCGGCGAGCAGTACTTC. This sequence encodes CASSLGVGTPPGEQYF. This chain joins TRBV6-5 and TRBJ2-7, with a possible D match to TRBD1 (6 bases). Trimming removed 4 bases from V and 6 bases from J, with 22 bases in between. CDR1 MNHEY and CDR2 SVGAGI come from the germline V gene. The CDR3 extends over 16 amino acids.

The chain joins TRBV9 to TRBJ1-5; 7 positions agree with TRBD1. Germline CDR1 is SGDLS and CDR2 is YYNGEE. The V and J ends lost 0 bases and 2 bases, in that order; junction bases with no gene match: 5. CDR3 size: 16 residues. CDR3 bases: TGTGCCAGCAGCGTAGATGGCAGGGGGGGCAATCAGCCCCAGCATTTT. Its protein is CASSVDGRGGNQPQHF.

The J gene is TRBJ1-2, the V gene TRBV19; D is possibly TRBD1 (6 bases). Germline CDR1 and CDR2: LNHDA and SQIVND (reference sequence). The CDR3 consists of 16 residues. V was clipped by 4 bases and J by 1 base, with 16 bases between them. Here the CDR3 reads CASSSRGGGGNYGYTF. The CDR3 DNA sequence: TGTGCCAGTAGTAGCCGGGGAGGGGGAGGTAACTATGGCTACACCTTC. The entire variable domain, with the rest obtained from reference TRBV19 and TRBJ1-2, is as follows: DGGITQSPKYLFRKEGQNVTLSCEQNLNHDAMYWYRQDPGQGLRLIYYSQIVNDFQKGDIAEGYSVSREKKESFPLTVTSAQKNPTAFYLCASSSRGGGGNYGYTFGSGTRLTVV.

The chain combines TRBV7-9 with TRBJ1-3; no definite D call. Trimming cost V 1 base and J 8 bases, with 15 bases left between them. CDR3 length: 15 amino acids. Germline V gives CDR1 SEHNR, CDR2 FQNEAQ (reference sequence). CDR3 bases: TGTGCCAGCAGCTTAGATCCGGGTGTTGAGTACACCATATATTTT. This translates into CASSLDPGVEYTIYF.

J is TRBJ2-1 and V is TRBV19, with D tentatively TRBD2 (5 bases). The V and J ends lost 4 bases and 3 bases respectively, with 16 bases between them. CDR3 length equals 16 residues. The germline CDR1 and CDR2 sequences are LNHDA and SQIVND (reference sequence). DNA of the CDR3: TGTGCCAGTAGTAGAATAGGTGACTACTTCTACAATGAGCAGTTCTTC. This sequence encodes CASSRIGDYFYNEQFF. The whole variable domain, filled in from reference TRBV19 and TRBJ2-1, reads DGGITQSPKYLFRKEGQNVTLSCEQNLNHDAMYWYRQDPGQGLRLIYYSQIVNDFQKGDIAEGYSVSREKKESFPLTVTSAQKNPTAFYLCASSRIGDYFYNEQFFGPGTRLTVL.

The chain couples TRBV19 to TRBJ2-1; a weak D match, TRBD2 (6 bases). This CDR3 has 15 residues. With 5 bases removed from V and 4 bases from J, the gap between germline ends came to 15 bases. Germline V gene lookup returns CDR1 LNHDA and CDR2 SQIVND (reference sequence). The CDR3 spells CASSSGRRVYNEQFF. CDR3 in DNA: TGTGCCAGTAGTTCCGGTAGGAGGGTTTACAATGAGCAGTTCTTC.

The chain employs TRBV28 and TRBJ2-3, with no clear D. Germline lookup yields CDR1 MDHEN and CDR2 SYDVKM. Between the trimmed V and J ends, which lost 6 bases and 4 bases, there was a span of 14 bases. The CDR3 runs 14 residues. CDR3 in amino acids: CASSPPWSSDTQYF. In DNA form, the CDR3 reads TGTGCCAGCAGCCCCCCTTGGAGTTCAGATACGCAGTATTTT. The whole variable domain, remainder taken from reference TRBV28 and TRBJ2-3, is DVKVTQSSRYLVKRTGEKVFLECVQDMDHENMFWYRQDPGLGLRLIYFSYDVKMKEKGDIPEGYSVSREKKERFSLILESASTNQTSMYLCASSPPWSSDTQYFGPGTRLTVL.

The rearrangement joins TRBV5-1 to TRBJ1-3; D might be TRBD1 (6 bases). V dropped 1 base and J dropped 0 bases, with 8 bases sitting between them. The CDR3 totals 15 residues. The germline V gene has CDR1 SGHRS and CDR2 YFSETQ. In DNA, the CDR3 is TGCGCCAGCAGCTTGACAGGGCTCTCTGGAAACACCATATATTTT. Amino acids: CASSLTGLSGNTIYF.

The chain employs TRBV13 and TRBJ1-5; 7 nucleotides line up with TRBD1. With 0 bases clipped from V and 11 bases from J, the junction kept 13 bases outside the gene matches. The CDR3 spans 16 residues. CDR1 PRHDT and CDR2 FYEKMQ come from the germline V gene (reference sequence). The DNA for the CDR3 is TGTGCCAGCAGCTTAGGCCGTGCAGGGGGGTCAGGGACCCAGCATTTT. Translated, it gives CASSLGRAGGSGTQHF.

The rearrangement joins TRBV28 to TRBJ1-4, with no clear D. V was pared by 7 bases and J by 4 bases, with 10 bases between. Per the germline V gene, CDR1 is MDHEN and CDR2 is SYDVKM. The CDR3 is made up of 13 amino acids. The CDR3 DNA follows: TGTGCCAGCAAAGAACAAAATAATGAAAAACTGTTTTTT. Its translation is CASKEQNNEKLFF.

Of note for this clone: Other DNA sequences in this sample translate to the same CDR3. The chain combines TRBV30 with TRBJ2-2, with D perhaps TRBD2 (5 bases). This CDR3 has 13 amino acids. V gave up 0 bases and J gave up 5 bases, with 7 bases separating them. Germline lookup yields CDR1 GTSNPN and CDR2 SVGIG (reference sequence). In DNA, the CDR3 is TGTGCCTGGAGTGTCAGCGGAACCGGGGAGCTGTTTTTT. As protein: CAWSVSGTGELFF.

V gene TRBV19 combines with J gene TRBJ1-4, with 9 positions matching TRBD1. Germline V CDR1 and CDR2: LNHDA, SQIVND (reference sequence). The junction had 13 bases not matched to a gene; V was cut back by 4 bases and J by 7 bases. This CDR3 contains 17 residues. The CDR3 region has the DNA TGTGCCAGTAGTACCCGACAGGGGGTGAGAGTTGGTGAAAAACTGTTTTTT. Encoded protein: CASSTRQGVRVGEKLFF.